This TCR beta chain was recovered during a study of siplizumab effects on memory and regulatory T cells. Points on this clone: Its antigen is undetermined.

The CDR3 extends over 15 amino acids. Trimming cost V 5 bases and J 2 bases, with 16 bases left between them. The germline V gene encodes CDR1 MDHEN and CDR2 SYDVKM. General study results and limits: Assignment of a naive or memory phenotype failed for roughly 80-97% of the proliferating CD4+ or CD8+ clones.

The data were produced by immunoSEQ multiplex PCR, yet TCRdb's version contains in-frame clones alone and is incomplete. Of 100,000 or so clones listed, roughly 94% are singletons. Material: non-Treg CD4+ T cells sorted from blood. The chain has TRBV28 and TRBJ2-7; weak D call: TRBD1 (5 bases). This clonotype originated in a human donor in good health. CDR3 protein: CASSETAPTAYEQYF. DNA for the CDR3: TGTGCCAGCAGTGAGACAGCTCCCACAGCCTACGAGCAGTACTTC.